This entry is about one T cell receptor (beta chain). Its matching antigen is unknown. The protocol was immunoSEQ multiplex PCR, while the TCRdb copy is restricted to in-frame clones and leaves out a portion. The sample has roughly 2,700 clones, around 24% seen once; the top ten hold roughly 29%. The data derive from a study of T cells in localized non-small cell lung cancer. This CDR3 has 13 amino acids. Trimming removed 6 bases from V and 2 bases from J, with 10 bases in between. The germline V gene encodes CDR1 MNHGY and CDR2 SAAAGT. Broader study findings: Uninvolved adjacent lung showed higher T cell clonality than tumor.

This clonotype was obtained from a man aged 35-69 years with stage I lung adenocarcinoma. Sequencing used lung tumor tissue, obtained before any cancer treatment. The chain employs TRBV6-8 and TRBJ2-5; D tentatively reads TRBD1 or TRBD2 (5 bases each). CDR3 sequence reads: CASSRDAQETQYF. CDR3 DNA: TGTGCCAGCAGCCGGGACGCACAAGAGACCCAGTACTTC.